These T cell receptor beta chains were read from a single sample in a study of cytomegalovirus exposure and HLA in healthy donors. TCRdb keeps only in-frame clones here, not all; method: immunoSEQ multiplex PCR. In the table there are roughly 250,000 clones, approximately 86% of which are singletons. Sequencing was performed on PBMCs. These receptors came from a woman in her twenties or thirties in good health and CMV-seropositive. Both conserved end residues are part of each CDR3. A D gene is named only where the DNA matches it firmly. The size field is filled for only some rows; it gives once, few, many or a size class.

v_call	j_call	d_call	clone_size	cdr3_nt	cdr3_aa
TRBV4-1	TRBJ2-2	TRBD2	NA	TGCGCCAGCAGCCGTAACTCCGGGACTACCTACACCGGGGAGCTGTTTTTT	CASSRNSGTTYTGELFF
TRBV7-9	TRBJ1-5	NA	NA	TGTGCCATCGACGGAGAGGAAGGCAATCAGCCCCAGCATTTT	CAIDGEEGNQPQHF
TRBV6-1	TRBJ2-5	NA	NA	TGTGCCAGCAGTGAAAGGGGCAGGTCGGAGACCCAGTACTTC	CASSERGRSETQYF
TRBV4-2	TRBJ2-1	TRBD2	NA	TGTGCCAGCAGCCAATCTGGACTAGCGGGAGTCAATGAGCAGTTCTTC	CASSQSGLAGVNEQFF
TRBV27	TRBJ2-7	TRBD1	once	TGTGCCAGCAGTTCGTCTCTACAGGGGGTACGATACGAGCAGTACTTC	CASSSSLQGVRYEQYF
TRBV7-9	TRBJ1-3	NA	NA	TGTGCCAGCAGCTCCGGTTCTGGGGCCTCTGGAAACACCATATATTTT	CASSSGSGASGNTIYF
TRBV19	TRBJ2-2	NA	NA	TGTGCCAGTAGTATAGGTTACGGGGAGCTGTTTTTT	CASSIGYGELFF
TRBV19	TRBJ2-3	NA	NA	TGTGCCAGTAGTTCACAGGGTGGCACGCAGTATTTT	CASSSQGGTQYF
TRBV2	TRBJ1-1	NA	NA	TGTGCCAGCAGTGAAAGAGGAGGCACTGAAGCTTTCTTT	CASSERGGTEAFF
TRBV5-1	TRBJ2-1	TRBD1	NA	TGCGCCAGCAGCTTGACCGGGACAGCCTACAATGAGCAGTTCTTC	CASSLTGTAYNEQFF
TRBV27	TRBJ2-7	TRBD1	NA	TGTGCCAGCAGCCCCGACAGGGACAGGGGTACCTACGAGCAGTACTTC	CASSPDRDRGTYEQYF
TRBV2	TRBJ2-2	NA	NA	TGTGCCAGCAACCCAACTTCCTACACCGGGGAGCTGTTTTTT	CASNPTSYTGELFF
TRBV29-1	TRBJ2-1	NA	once	TGCAGCGTAAAACTAGCACGAGCCGGGGATGAGCAGTTCTTC	CSVKLARAGDEQFF
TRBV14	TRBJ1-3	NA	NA	TGTGCCAGCAGCCAAGAAATGTTGCCGGGTCCTGGAAACACCATATATTTT	CASSQEMLPGPGNTIYF
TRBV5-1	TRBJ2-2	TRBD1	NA	TGCGCCAGCACAGGACAGGGGACGAACACCGGGGAGCTGTTTTTT	CASTGQGTNTGELFF
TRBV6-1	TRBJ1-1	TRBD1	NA	TGTGCCAGCAGTCTCCGGACAGGGTTGGCCACTGAAGCTTTCTTT	CASSLRTGLATEAFF
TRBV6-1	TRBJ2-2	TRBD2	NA	TGTGCCAGCAGTGTAGCGGGAGACACCGGGGAGCTGTTTTTT	CASSVAGDTGELFF
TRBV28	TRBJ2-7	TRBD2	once	TGTGCCAGCAGTTTCGCCCTAGCGGTTGGAACCTACGAGCAGTACTTC	CASSFALAVGTYEQYF
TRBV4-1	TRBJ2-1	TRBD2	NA	TGCGCCAGCATGACTAGCGGCGAGCAGTTCTTC	CASMTSGEQFF
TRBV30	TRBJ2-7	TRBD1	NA	TGTGCCTGCTGTCTCCGGGACAGATACGAGCAGTACTTC	CACCLRDRYEQYF
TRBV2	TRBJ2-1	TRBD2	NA	TGTGCCAGCACCGTGAGTAGGAGCGGGAGTGTATACAATGAGCAGTTCTTC	CASTVSRSGSVYNEQFF
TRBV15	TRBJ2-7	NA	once	TGTGCCACCAGCTGGGGGGGACACTACGAGCAGTACTTC	CATSWGGHYEQYF
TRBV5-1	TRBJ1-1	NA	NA	TGCGCCAGCAGCTTGGCGGAAGGGAGGACTGAAGCTTTCTTT	CASSLAEGRTEAFF
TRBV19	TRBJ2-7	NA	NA	TGTGCCAGTACTCCCCGGGGTTCTCATCCCTACGAGCAGTACTTC	CASTPRGSHPYEQYF
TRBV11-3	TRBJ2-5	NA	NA	TGTGCCAGCAGCGGAAGACTGGTAGAACAAGAGACCCAGTACTTC	CASSGRLVEQETQYF
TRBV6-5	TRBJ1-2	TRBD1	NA	TGTGCCAGCAGTTACCGACAGGGGGGTTCCAATTATGGCTACACCTTC	CASSYRQGGSNYGYTF
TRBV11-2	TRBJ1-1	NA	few	TGTGCCAGCAGCTTGTGGACTCAAAGGATGAACACTGAAGCTTTCTTT	CASSLWTQRMNTEAFF
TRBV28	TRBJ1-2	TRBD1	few	TGTGCCAGCAGTTTACCTCAGGGACAGGGTACGGGCTACACCTTC	CASSLPQGQGTGYTF
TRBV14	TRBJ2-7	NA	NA	TGTGCCAGCAGCCGACAAACCTTCTACGAGCAGTACTTC	CASSRQTFYEQYF
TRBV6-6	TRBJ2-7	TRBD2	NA	TGTGCCAGCAGTTACTCGTGGGAGGGCCACTACGAGCAGTACTTC	CASSYSWEGHYEQYF
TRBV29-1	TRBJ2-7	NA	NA	TGCAGCGTTGAGGTAGGACGAGGGGAGCAGTACTTC	CSVEVGRGEQYF
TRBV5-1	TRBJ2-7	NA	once	TGCGCCAGCAGCTTCGGGTGGTCGGGTTCCTACGAGCAGTACTTC	CASSFGWSGSYEQYF
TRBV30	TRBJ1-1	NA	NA	TGTGCCTGGAGTATGATAGGGGACACTGAAGCTTTCTTT	CAWSMIGDTEAFF
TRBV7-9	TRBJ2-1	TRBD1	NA	TGTGCCAGCAGCCGAGTCCGGGACAGCCTTTCGAAAGGAGGCAATGAGCAGTTCTTC	CASSRVRDSLSKGGNEQFF
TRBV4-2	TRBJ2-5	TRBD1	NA	TGTGCCAGCAGCCAAGGACAGGGCCGGAGACAAGAGACCCAATACTTC	CASSQGQGRRQETQYF
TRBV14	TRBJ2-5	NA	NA	TGTGCCAGCAGCCAAGTAAAGCCCGGCCAAGAGACCCAGTACTTC	CASSQVKPGQETQYF
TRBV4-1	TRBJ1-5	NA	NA	TGCGCCAGCAGCCGGACGGCAGGAGGAAATCAGCCCCAGCATTTT	CASSRTAGGNQPQHF
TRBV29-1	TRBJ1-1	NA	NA	TGCAGCGTCAGTCCCCGACTTCTCACTGAAGCTTTCTTT	CSVSPRLLTEAFF
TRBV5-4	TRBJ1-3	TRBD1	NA	TGTGCCAGCAGCGAGGGACAGGGGGTTTTTGAAAACACCATATATTTT	CASSEGQGVFENTIYF
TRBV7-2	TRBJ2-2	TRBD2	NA	TGTGCCAGCGGGCCCGGCGGGAGGGCCGCCGGGGAGCTGTTTTTT	CASGPGGRAAGELFF
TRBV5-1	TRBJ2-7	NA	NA	TGCGCCAGCAGCATGGGATATTACGTTCGGTACGAGCAGTACTTC	CASSMGYYVRYEQYF
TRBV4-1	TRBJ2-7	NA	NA	TGCGCCAGCAGCCTAGGGACCCGTCGGGGGTCCTACGAGCAGTACTTC	CASSLGTRRGSYEQYF
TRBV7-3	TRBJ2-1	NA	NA	TGTGCCAGCAGCCCAAGTCCCGCAGGGCCGAATGAGCAGTTCTTC	CASSPSPAGPNEQFF